The 2 T cell receptor beta chains below all came from one sample that was sequenced in a study of cytomegalovirus exposure and HLA in healthy donors. Data came from immunoSEQ multiplex PCR; TCRdb stores just in-frame clones and leaves some out. The sample lists 110,000 to 150,000 clones, about 95% occurring once. Source material: PBMCs. Receptor source: a man between 18 and 35 years old in good health and CMV-seropositive.

The V call is TRBV2, the J call TRBJ1-1, with D possibly matching TRBD1 (6 bases). CDR3 length: 13 residues. Germline V gene data show CDR1 as SNHLY and CDR2 as FYNNEI. V lost 6 bases and J lost 5, with 13 bases in between. In DNA form, the CDR3 reads TGTGCCAGCAGACCCACAGGGCGTACTGAAGCTTTCTTT. Its protein is CASRPTGRTEAFF.

This sequence joins TRBV5-1 and TRBJ2-1; 7 bases line up with TRBD2. The germline V gene has CDR1 SGHRS and CDR2 YFSETQ. V was pared by 0 bases and J by 8 bases, with 11 bases of the junction left unmatched. The CDR3 runs to 16 residues. This chain's CDR3 is CASSLAPAGTSDEQFF. The CDR3 DNA reads TGCGCCAGCAGCTTGGCCCCAGCGGGAACCTCCGATGAGCAGTTCTTC. Drawing the rest from reference TRBV5-1 and TRBJ2-1, the complete variable domain is KAGVTQTPRYLIKTRGQQVTLSCSPISGHRSVSWYQQTPGQGLQFLFEYFSETQRNKGNFPGRFSGRQFSNSRSEMNVSTLELGDSALYLCASSLAPAGTSDEQFFGPGTRLTVL.